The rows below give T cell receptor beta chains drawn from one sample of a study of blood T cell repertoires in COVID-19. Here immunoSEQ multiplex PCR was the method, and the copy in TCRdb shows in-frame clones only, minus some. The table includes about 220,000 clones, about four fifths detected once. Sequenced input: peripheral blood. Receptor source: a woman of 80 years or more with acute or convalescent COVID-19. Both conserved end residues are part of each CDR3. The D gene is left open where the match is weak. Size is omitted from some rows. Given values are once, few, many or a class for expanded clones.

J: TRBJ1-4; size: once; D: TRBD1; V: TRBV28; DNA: TGTGCCACCATAAAGACCGTCGCAGGGGGAAAACTGTTTTTT; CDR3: CATIKTVAGGKLFF
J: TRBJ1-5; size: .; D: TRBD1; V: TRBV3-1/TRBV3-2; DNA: TGTGCCAGCAGCCAAGCCAGGGGGAATCAGCCCCAGCATTTT; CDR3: CASSQARGNQPQHF
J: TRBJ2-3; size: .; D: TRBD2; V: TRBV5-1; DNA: TGCGCCAGCAGCTTGGGACTAGCGGCAGATACGCAGTATTTT; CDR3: CASSLGLAADTQYF
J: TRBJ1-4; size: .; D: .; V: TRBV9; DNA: TGTGCCAGCAGCGCTACGGATGAAAAACTGTTTTTT; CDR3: CASSATDEKLFF
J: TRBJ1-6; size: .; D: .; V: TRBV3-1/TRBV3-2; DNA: TGTGCCAGCAGCCCCAGACTAGAATCACCCCTCCACTTT; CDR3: CASSPRLESPLHF
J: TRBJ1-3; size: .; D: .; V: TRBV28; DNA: TGTGCCAGCAGTTTAAACCCCCAAGGGGTGGGAAACACCATATATTTT; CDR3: CASSLNPQGVGNTIYF
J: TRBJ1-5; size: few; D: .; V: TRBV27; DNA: TGTGCCAGCAGTTTCCTAGTCGTACATGGACATAGCAATCAGCCCCAGCATTTT; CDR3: CASSFLVVHGHSNQPQHF
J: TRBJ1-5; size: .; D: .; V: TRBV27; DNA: TGTGCCAGCAGTTTAGGCAGGGATCAGCCCCAGCATTTT; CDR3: CASSLGRDQPQHF
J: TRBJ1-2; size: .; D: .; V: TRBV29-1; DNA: TGCAGCGTTGATGTGGGGGCGATCTATGGCTACACCTTC; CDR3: CSVDVGAIYGYTF
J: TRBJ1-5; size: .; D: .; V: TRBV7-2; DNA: TGTGCCAGCAGCTGGGGCCAGTACAATCAGCCCCAGCATTTT; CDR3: CASSWGQYNQPQHF
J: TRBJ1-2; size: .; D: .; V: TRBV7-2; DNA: TGTGCCAGCAGCGGAGATGCAAGTAACTATGGCTACACCTTC; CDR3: CASSGDASNYGYTF
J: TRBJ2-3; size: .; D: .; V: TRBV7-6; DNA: TGTGCCAGCAGCGGGGGGGCGGGCACAGATACGCAGTATTTT; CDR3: CASSGGAGTDTQYF
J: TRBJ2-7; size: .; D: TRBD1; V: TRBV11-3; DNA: TGTGCCAGCAGACTCTACCGGGACAGAAGCTACGAGCAGTACTTC; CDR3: CASRLYRDRSYEQYF
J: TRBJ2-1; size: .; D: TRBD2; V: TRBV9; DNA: TGTGCCAGCAGCGTAGGGTACACTAGCGGGGCCTTAAGCGAGTTCTTC; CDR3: CASSVGYTSGALSEFF
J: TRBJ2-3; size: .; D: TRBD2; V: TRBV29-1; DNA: TGCAGCGTCCACGGGACTAGCGGGACAGATACGCAGTATTTT; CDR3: CSVHGTSGTDTQYF
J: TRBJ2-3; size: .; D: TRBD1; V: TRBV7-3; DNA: TGTGCCAGCAGCTTAAGAGGGGGCGCGAAGGATACGCAGTATTTT; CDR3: CASSLRGGAKDTQYF
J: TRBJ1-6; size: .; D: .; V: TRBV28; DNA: TGTGCCAGCAGTTTATTGGCCAGTTTCCTCCACTTT; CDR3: CASSLLASFLHF
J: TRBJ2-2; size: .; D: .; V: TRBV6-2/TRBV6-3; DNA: TGTGCCAGCAGTTACCCGAGGGGGGGCATCACCGGGGAGCTGTTTTTT; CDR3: CASSYPRGGITGELFF
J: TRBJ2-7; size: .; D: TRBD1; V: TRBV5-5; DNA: TGTGCCAGCAGCTTAGCCGGGACAGTTATCTACGAGCAGTACTTC; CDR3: CASSLAGTVIYEQYF
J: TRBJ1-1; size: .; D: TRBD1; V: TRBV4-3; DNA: TGCGCCAGCAGCCACCATCCGACAGGGTTCAGGGACACTGAAGCTTTCTTT; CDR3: CASSHHPTGFRDTEAFF
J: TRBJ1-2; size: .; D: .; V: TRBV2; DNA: TGTGCCAGCAGCGGCATGAGGGAGTTCTATGGCTACACCTTC; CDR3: CASSGMREFYGYTF
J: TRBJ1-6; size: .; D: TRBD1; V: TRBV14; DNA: TGTGCCAGCAGCCTCCTGCCCCCCGACAGGGCTTCACCCCTCCACTTT; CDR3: CASSLLPPDRASPLHF
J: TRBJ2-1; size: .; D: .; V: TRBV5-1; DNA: TGCGCCAGCAGATCGGCTAGCTCCTACAATGAGCAGTTCTTC; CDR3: CASRSASSYNEQFF
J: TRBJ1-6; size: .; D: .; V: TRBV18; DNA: TGTGCCAGCTCACAAGAGGGGGTTGTTTCACCCCTCCACTTT; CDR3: CASSQEGVVSPLHF
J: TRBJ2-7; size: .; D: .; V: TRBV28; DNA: TGTGCCAGCAGTTCCAGGGATTCCTTAACAGTTCGAGACTACGAGCAGTACTTC; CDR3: CASSSRDSLTVRDYEQYF
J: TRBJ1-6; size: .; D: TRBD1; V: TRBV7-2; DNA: TGTGCCAGCAGGGGACAGGGGGTTTCACCCCTCCACTTT; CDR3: CASRGQGVSPLHF
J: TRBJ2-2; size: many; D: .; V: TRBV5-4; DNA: TGTGCCAGCAGCCCTGGAGGGTGGAACACCGGGGAGCTGTTTTTT; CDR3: CASSPGGWNTGELFF
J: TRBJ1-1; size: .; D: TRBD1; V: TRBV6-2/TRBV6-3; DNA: TGTGCCAGCAGTCGACAGGGGAGGCACGCTTTCTTT; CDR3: CASSRQGRHAFF
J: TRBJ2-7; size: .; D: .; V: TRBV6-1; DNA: TGTGCCAGCAGTGAACGTCAGGGATCCTACGAGCAGTACTTC; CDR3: CASSERQGSYEQYF
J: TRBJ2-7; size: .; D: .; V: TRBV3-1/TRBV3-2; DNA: TGTGCCAGCAGCCAAGAAAGGACAGGACTAACCTACGAGCAGTACTTC; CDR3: CASSQERTGLTYEQYF
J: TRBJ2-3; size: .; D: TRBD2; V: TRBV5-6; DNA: TGTGCCAGCAGCCTCGGGACTAGCGGGGGGGCGGGTACGCAGTATTTT; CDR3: CASSLGTSGGAGTQYF
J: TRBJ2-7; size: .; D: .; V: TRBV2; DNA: TGTGCCAGCAACAACCCAGGACAAAGTTCCTACGAGCAGTACTTC; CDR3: CASNNPGQSSYEQYF
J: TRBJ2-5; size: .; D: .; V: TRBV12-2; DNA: TGTGCAAGTCGCTTAGATCGGGATTCTCCTAAGACAGGGTGCTCAACTCTCGCCGGCGGGGCCCAGTACTTC; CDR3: CASRLDRDSPKTGCSTLAGGAQYF
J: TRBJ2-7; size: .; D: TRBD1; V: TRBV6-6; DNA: TGTGCCAGCAGTTACGGACCCGGGACAGGGACGAGGGAGCAGTACTTC; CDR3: CASSYGPGTGTREQYF
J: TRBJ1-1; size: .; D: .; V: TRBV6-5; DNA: TGTGCCAGCAGTTACTCGACTGCGGGGCTGAACACTGAAGCTTTCTTT; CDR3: CASSYSTAGLNTEAFF
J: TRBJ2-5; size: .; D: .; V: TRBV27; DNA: TGTGCCAGCAGTTTAAACCGAGGGATAGGGGAGACCCAGTACTTC; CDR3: CASSLNRGIGETQYF
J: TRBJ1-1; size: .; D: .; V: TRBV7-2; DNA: TGTGCCAGCAGCTTAGGGCTAGCAAGGGTCACTGAAGCTTTCTTT; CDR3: CASSLGLARVTEAFF
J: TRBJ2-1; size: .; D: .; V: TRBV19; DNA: TGTGCCAGTAGGCCCGCCGAGCGGAGCTCCTACAATGAGCAGTTCTTC; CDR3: CASRPAERSSYNEQFF
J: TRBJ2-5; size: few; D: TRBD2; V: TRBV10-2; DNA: TGCGCCAGCAGTGAGTCGAATATGGGACTAGCGGCGGGGGAGACCCAGTACTTC; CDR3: CASSESNMGLAAGETQYF
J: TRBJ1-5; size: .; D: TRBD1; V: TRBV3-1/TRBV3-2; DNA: TGTGCCAGCAGCGATGGACAGGGCAATCAGCCCCAGCATTTT; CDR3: CASSDGQGNQPQHF
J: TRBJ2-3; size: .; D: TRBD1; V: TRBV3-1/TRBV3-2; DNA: TGTGCCAGCAGCCTCCGGGACAGGGCCCCAGATACGCAGTATTTT; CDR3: CASSLRDRAPDTQYF
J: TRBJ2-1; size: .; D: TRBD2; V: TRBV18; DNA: TGTGCCAGCTCACCGAGGACTAGCGGGTTAAACAATGAGCAGTTCTTC; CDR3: CASSPRTSGLNNEQFF
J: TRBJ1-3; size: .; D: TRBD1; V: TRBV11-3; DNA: TGTGCCAGCGAAGACAGGGCTTCTGGAAACACCATATATTTT; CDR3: CASEDRASGNTIYF
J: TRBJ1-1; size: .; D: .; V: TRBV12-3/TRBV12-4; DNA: TGTGCCAGCCGGACTGGATCGAACACTGAAGCTTTCTTT; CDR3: CASRTGSNTEAFF
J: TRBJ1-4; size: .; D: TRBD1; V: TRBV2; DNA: TGTGCCAGCAGGTTTGACAGGGCAATGGACGAAAAACTGTTTTTT; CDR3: CASRFDRAMDEKLFF
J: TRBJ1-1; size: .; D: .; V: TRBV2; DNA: TGTGCCAGCAGTGGCTCCGGACAGATCATGAACACTGAAGCTTTCTTT; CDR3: CASSGSGQIMNTEAFF
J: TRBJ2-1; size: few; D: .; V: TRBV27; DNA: TGTGCCAGCAGTTTCCCCCAGGCGGGGTACAATGAGCAGTTCTTC; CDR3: CASSFPQAGYNEQFF
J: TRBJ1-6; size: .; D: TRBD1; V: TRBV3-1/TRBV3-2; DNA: TGTGCCAGCAGCCAAGTGGGGCAGGGGGCCAATAATTCACCCCTCCACTTT; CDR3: CASSQVGQGANNSPLHF
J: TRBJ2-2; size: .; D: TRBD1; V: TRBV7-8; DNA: TGTGCCAGCAGCCCACGACAGGGAGACACCGGGGAGCTGTTTTTT; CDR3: CASSPRQGDTGELFF
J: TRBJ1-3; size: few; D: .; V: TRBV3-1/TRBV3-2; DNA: TGTGCCAGCAGCCTCAGTGGTAGGGGGTCGCACACCATATATTTT; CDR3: CASSLSGRGSHTIYF
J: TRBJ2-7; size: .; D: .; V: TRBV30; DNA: TGTGCCTGGAGTGCGCTTACTAGGGTGCAGTACTTC; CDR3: CAWSALTRVQYF
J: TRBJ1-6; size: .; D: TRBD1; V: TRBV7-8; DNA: TGTGCCAGCAGCATTGGACAGGGGGTTTCACCCCTCCACTTT; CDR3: CASSIGQGVSPLHF
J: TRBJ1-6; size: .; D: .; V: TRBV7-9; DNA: TGTGCCAGCAACCAATGGACAGAAGGTTCACCCCTCCACTTT; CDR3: CASNQWTEGSPLHF
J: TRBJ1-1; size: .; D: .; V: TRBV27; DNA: TGTGCCAGCAGTTTGTCAGGGCCAGGTCAGATTTTGAACACTGAAGCTTTCTTT; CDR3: CASSLSGPGQILNTEAFF
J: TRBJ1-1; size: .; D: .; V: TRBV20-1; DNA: TGCAGTGCTAGTAGAGGGTATAACACTGAAGCTTTCTTT; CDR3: CSASRGYNTEAFF
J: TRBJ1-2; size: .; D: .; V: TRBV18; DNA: TGTGCCAGCTCACCGAACCTGGCAAGCGTGGATGGCTACACCTTC; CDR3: CASSPNLASVDGYTF
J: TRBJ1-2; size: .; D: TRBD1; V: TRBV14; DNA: TGTGCCAGCAGCCGACAGGGAAGGGGTGGCTACACCTTC; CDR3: CASSRQGRGGYTF